Described below is a single T cell receptor beta chain sequence and its context. Method: immunoSEQ multiplex PCR; TCRdb's copy keeps in-frame clones and lacks some. The sample has tens of thousands of clones, roughly 88% seen once. The data were obtained in a study of identifying expanded T cells in peripheral blood. Trimming stripped 2 bases from V and 4 bases from J, with 7 bases between. The germline CDR1 and CDR2 sequences are MNHEY and SVGAGI. The CDR3 runs 13 residues. The sequence was obtained from a person aged 18-69 years in good health. The sequenced material came from blood. The chain is built from TRBV6-5 and TRBJ2-3; D remains ambiguous. CDR3: CASSYGKPDTQYF. DNA of the CDR3: TGTGCCAGCAGTTACGGGAAACCAGATACGCAGTATTTT.